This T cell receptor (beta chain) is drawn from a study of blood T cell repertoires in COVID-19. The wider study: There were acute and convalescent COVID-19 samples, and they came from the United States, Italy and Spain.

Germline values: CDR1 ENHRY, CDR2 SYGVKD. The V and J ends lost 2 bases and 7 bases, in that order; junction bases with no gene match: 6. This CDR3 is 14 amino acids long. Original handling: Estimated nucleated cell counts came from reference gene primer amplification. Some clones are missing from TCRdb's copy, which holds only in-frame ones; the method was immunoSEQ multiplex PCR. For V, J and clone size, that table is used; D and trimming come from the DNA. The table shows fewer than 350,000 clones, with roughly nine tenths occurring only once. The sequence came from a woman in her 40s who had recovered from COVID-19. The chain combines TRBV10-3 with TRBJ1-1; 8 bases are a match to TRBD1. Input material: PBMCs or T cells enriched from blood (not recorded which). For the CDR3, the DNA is TGTGCCATCAGTGAGCGACAGGGGATGGATGAAGCTTTCTTT. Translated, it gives CAISERQGMDEAFF.